The clone carrying this T cell receptor (beta chain) was recorded once. Its antigen remains unknown. The PCR used 60 Vbeta and 13 Jbeta primers. Profiled with immunoSEQ multiplex PCR; TCRdb holds only in-frame clones, not every one. The table has around 160,000 clones, roughly four fifths seen once. The data were taken from a study of cytomegalovirus exposure and HLA in healthy donors. Study details: A prior analysis found 117 million unique TCR beta sequences from 150 million to 200 million T cells. Overall study results and limits: According to the study, roughly 160 TCR beta chains were cytomegalovirus-associated. There was a cluster of highly shared sequence variants that was likely a sequencing artifact.

Germline V gene sequence: CDR1 MNHEY, CDR2 SMNVEV (reference sequence). The CDR3 runs to 16 residues. V lost 0 bases to trimming and J lost 4 bases, with 16 bases between them. The source of this sequence is a man aged 35-49 years in good health and CMV-seropositive. The sequenced material came from PBMCs. The V call is TRBV27, the J call TRBJ2-7, with D tentatively TRBD2 (6 bases). CDR3 sequence: CASSLSSGLNPYEQYF. In DNA form, the CDR3 reads TGTGCCAGCAGTTTATCCTCGGGACTTAACCCGTACGAGCAGTACTTC.